This T cell receptor beta chain was identified during a study of T cells in Graves' hyperthyroidism and ophthalmopathy. Study conclusions and caveats: With a median lead of approximately 6.4 months before onset, the model predicted ophthalmopathy.

It was uncontrolled infection, other autoimmune disease, pregnancy or lactation that excluded patients. This clonotype was seen a handful of times. Its antigen is unknown. RNA transcripts served as the template for amplifying TCR beta CDR3 regions. When the TCR CDR3 underwent first-round RT-PCR, the HTBI primer set was used. TCRdb re-derived calls from the multiplex PCR reads in MiXCR, one entry per CDR3 protein. The data contain a few hundred thousand distinct CDR3 sequences, roughly 22% of them singletons. The CDR3 contains 15 residues. The ends were cut back, 1 base at V and 0 bases at J, with 13 bases in the middle. CDR1 and CDR2 from the germline V gene are DFQATT and SNEGSKA (reference sequence).

The sequencing sample was made of blood. The chain combines TRBV20-1 with TRBJ2-7; D possibly corresponds to TRBD1 (5 bases). This receptor was taken from a man aged 25 to 40 with Graves' ophthalmopathy. CDR3 region: CSARGRHQGSYEQYF. CDR3 DNA sequence: TGCAGTGCTAGAGGAAGGCACCAGGGCTCCTACGAGCAGTACTTC.